This is a list of T cell receptor beta chains from one sample in a study of blood T cell repertoires in COVID-19. Only in-frame clones appear in the TCRdb table, and some are missing; sequencing was by immunoSEQ multiplex PCR. In the table there are around 280,000 clones, 86% of which are singletons. Sequencing was performed on peripheral blood. These receptors were taken from a woman aged 25 to 39 who had recovered from COVID-19. CDR3s leave out the opening cysteine and the closing phenylalanine or tryptophan. Each record gives: J gene, V gene, CDR3 protein.

j_call: TRBJ2-1; v_call: TRBV6-6; cdr3_aa: ASKTSGGANEQF
j_call: TRBJ1-2; v_call: TRBV7-2; cdr3_aa: ASSLGLDRGYGYT
j_call: TRBJ1-4; v_call: TRBV14; cdr3_aa: ASRPGTGGLTRSTTNEKLF
j_call: TRBJ1-1; v_call: TRBV4-3; cdr3_aa: ASSQEVTLNTEAF
j_call: TRBJ2-7; v_call: TRBV5-1; cdr3_aa: ASSPGGGRVHEQY
j_call: TRBJ2-1; v_call: TRBV4-3; cdr3_aa: ASSQDRLAGVLGEQF
j_call: TRBJ2-4; v_call: TRBV13; cdr3_aa: ASSQGTEGGIQY
j_call: TRBJ1-5; v_call: TRBV7-2; cdr3_aa: ASSLVHSNQPQH
j_call: TRBJ2-7; v_call: TRBV28; cdr3_aa: ASSSIRLQGIHEQY
j_call: TRBJ1-1; v_call: TRBV2; cdr3_aa: ASSRISGSTNTEAF
j_call: TRBJ1-2; v_call: TRBV7-9; cdr3_aa: ASSLRGGYGYT
j_call: TRBJ1-5; v_call: TRBV28; cdr3_aa: ASSFSRFGRRDQPQH
j_call: TRBJ1-2; v_call: TRBV12-3/TRBV12-4; cdr3_aa: ASSFLPGDRT
j_call: TRBJ1-1; v_call: TRBV5-6; cdr3_aa: ASSPWTANTEAF
j_call: TRBJ1-1; v_call: TRBV29-1; cdr3_aa: SVHQGRTEAF
j_call: TRBJ1-3; v_call: TRBV3-1/TRBV3-2; cdr3_aa: ASSQATGVANTIY
j_call: TRBJ2-1; v_call: TRBV28; cdr3_aa: ASSSSGNTYNEQF
j_call: TRBJ2-2; v_call: TRBV25-1; cdr3_aa: ASSRFGAGELF
j_call: TRBJ2-5; v_call: TRBV7-9; cdr3_aa: ASSSRATTAETQY
j_call: TRBJ2-1; v_call: TRBV19; cdr3_aa: ASSIRGHEQF
j_call: TRBJ2-7; v_call: TRBV18; cdr3_aa: ASSPGLAGEQY
j_call: TRBJ1-4; v_call: TRBV18; cdr3_aa: ASFTGTGDEKLF
j_call: TRBJ2-3; v_call: TRBV5-1; cdr3_aa: ASSLDGAAPGQEY
j_call: TRBJ1-5; v_call: TRBV15; cdr3_aa: ATSMDRNQPQH
j_call: TRBJ2-4; v_call: TRBV18; cdr3_aa: ASSPAGGKNIQY
j_call: TRBJ1-6; v_call: TRBV7-9; cdr3_aa: ASSPYQGTSSYNSPLH
j_call: TRBJ1-2; v_call: TRBV21-1; cdr3_aa: ASSRQGQLDGYT
j_call: TRBJ2-7; v_call: TRBV18; cdr3_aa: ASSPPSTGREQY
j_call: TRBJ2-2; v_call: TRBV4-1; cdr3_aa: ASRWGAGELF
j_call: TRBJ1-5; v_call: TRBV6-5; cdr3_aa: ASSPSGVINQPQH
j_call: TRBJ1-1; v_call: TRBV27; cdr3_aa: ASSLAGWTEAF
j_call: TRBJ1-2; v_call: TRBV11-2; cdr3_aa: ASSGYRDRDNYGYT
j_call: TRBJ1-5; v_call: TRBV2; cdr3_aa: ASTGQGMTLEPQH
j_call: TRBJ2-3; v_call: TRBV5-1; cdr3_aa: ASSLQGTSTDTQY
j_call: TRBJ1-5; v_call: TRBV9; cdr3_aa: ASSVDGSNQPQH
j_call: TRBJ2-3; v_call: TRBV27; cdr3_aa: ASSLGLLRDTQY
j_call: TRBJ2-3; v_call: TRBV5-4; cdr3_aa: ASSLQTGVDTQY
j_call: TRBJ1-4; v_call: TRBV6-5; cdr3_aa: ASNRRQGSMEKLF
j_call: TRBJ1-4; v_call: TRBV5-4; cdr3_aa: ASSVGTADEKLF
j_call: TRBJ1-5; v_call: TRBV30; cdr3_aa: AWSGTGGVYSNQPQH
j_call: TRBJ2-3; v_call: TRBV5-1; cdr3_aa: ASSFSAGGPDTQY
j_call: TRBJ2-2; v_call: TRBV9; cdr3_aa: ASSVELAGDTGELF
j_call: TRBJ2-3; v_call: TRBV5-1; cdr3_aa: ASSPGGSTDTQY
j_call: TRBJ2-5; v_call: TRBV6-6; cdr3_aa: ASSPSFSGGKETQY
j_call: TRBJ1-2; v_call: TRBV5-1; cdr3_aa: ASSPDRGPGYT
j_call: TRBJ1-2; v_call: TRBV5-1; cdr3_aa: ASSLGPTEGGYT
j_call: TRBJ2-3; v_call: TRBV20-1; cdr3_aa: SASASGRADTQY